The 18 T cell receptor beta chains presented below share a single source sample, sequenced in a study of blood T cell repertoires in COVID-19. TCRdb's copy holds only in-frame clones and misses some; the assay was immunoSEQ multiplex PCR. The sample carries around 120,000 clones, less than 85% recorded once. Sequenced input: peripheral blood. These receptors all stem from a human donor with acute or convalescent COVID-19. The donor label of this sample is uncertain.

The V gene is TRBV5-8, the J gene TRBJ2-5; TRBD2 matches at 7 bases. Losses at the gene ends were 0 bases for V and 5 bases for J; bases not matched to a gene: 16. This CDR3 has 18 amino acids. Germline V gene lookup returns CDR1 SGHTS and CDR2 YDEGEE. CDR3 bases: TGTGCCAGCAGCTTGGCCGGAAGCGGGGCACGTTTTCTCGAGACCCAGTACTTC. This encodes CASSLAGSGARFLETQYF.

This clone appeared a few times. The chain recombines TRBV9 with TRBJ1-2, with 10 bases aligning to TRBD1. This CDR3 has 14 residues. V lost 3 bases, J lost 5 bases, and 4 bases stayed unmatched. Germline V CDR1 and CDR2: SGDLS, YYNGEE. CDR3 coding DNA: TGTGCCAGCAGCGGGACGGGACAGGGGTATGGCTACACCTTC. Amino acids: CASSGTGQGYGYTF.

V gene TRBV6-5 combines with J gene TRBJ1-5; possible D gene TRBD1, 6 bases. V lost 6 bases to trimming and J lost 5 bases, with 8 bases between them. The germline V gene has CDR1 MNHEY and CDR2 SVGAGI. The CDR3 consists of 12 residues. The chain's CDR3 is CASRDRHQPQHF. The CDR3 coding sequence is TGTGCCAGCAGAGACAGGCATCAGCCCCAGCATTTT.

This clone was seen many times. The V call is TRBV5-1, the J call TRBJ2-7; 10 bases are shared with TRBD1. The germline V gene encodes CDR1 SGHRS and CDR2 YFSETQ. There are 16 residues in the CDR3. V shed 4 bases and J 3 bases; nucleotides not matched to a gene: 10. DNA of the CDR3: TGCGCCAGCAGCATCTTCCCCGGGACAGGGGACTACGAGCAGTACTTC. The encoded protein is CASSIFPGTGDYEQYF. Combining the CDR3 with reference TRBV5-1 and TRBJ2-7 gives the whole variable domain KAGVTQTPRYLIKTRGQQVTLSCSPISGHRSVSWYQQTPGQGLQFLFEYFSETQRNKGNFPGRFSGRQFSNSRSEMNVSTLELGDSALYLCASSIFPGTGDYEQYFGPGTRLTVT.

In regard to this clone: This sample also contains other DNA sequences that code for the same CDR3. The rearrangement joins TRBV6-1 to TRBJ1-5, with D unclear. The CDR3 runs to 11 residues. V lost 2 bases to trimming and J lost 7 bases, with 3 bases between them. Looked up from germline, CDR1 is MNHNS and CDR2 is SASEGT. The CDR3 coding sequence is TGTGCCAGCAGTGAACGGCAGCCCCAGCATTTT. Translated: CASSERQPQHF.

This chain joins TRBV5-6 and TRBJ1-1, with D hard to call. V shed 4 bases and J shed 0 bases, with 22 bases lying between them. Germline CDR1 reads SGHDT; CDR2 reads YYEEEE. This CDR3 is built from 18 residues. The CDR3 is CASSLPPGWGSMNTEAFF. CDR3 nucleotide sequence: TGTGCCAGCAGCCTCCCCCCGGGATGGGGTTCGATGAACACTGAAGCTTTCTTT.

This clone was observed a single time. CDR3 in amino acids: CASSRHAGITEAFF. The CDR3 DNA sequence: TGCGCCAGCAGCCGACACGCTGGAATCACTGAAGCTTTCTTT. The V gene is TRBV5-1, the J gene TRBJ1-1; D gene uncertain. CDR3 length: 14 residues. V lost 4 bases, J lost 4 bases, and 14 bases lay in between. The germline CDR1 and CDR2 sequences are SGHRS and YFSETQ.

The V and J genes are TRBV28 and TRBJ2-6; TRBD1 matches 7 bases. Germline V gene sequence: CDR1 MDHEN, CDR2 SYDVKM. This CDR3 spans 17 amino acids. The trim removed 7 bases at V and 2 bases at J, leaving 11 bases unmatched. As DNA, the CDR3 is TGTGCCAGCATCCCCAGGGGGTTCGGCGCTGGGGCCAACGTCCTGACTTTC. It translates to CASIPRGFGAGANVLTF.

The rearrangement joins TRBV19 to TRBJ2-2; D is possibly TRBD2 (6 bases). The CDR3 sequence is 15 residues long. V was shortened by 4 bases and J by 0 bases, with 9 bases between the two germline ends. In germline, CDR1 is LNHDA, CDR2 SQIVND (reference sequence). The CDR3: CASSSGAANTGELFF. CDR3 nucleotide sequence: TGTGCCAGTAGTAGCGGGGCCGCGAACACCGGGGAGCTGTTTTTT.

The rearrangement uses TRBV6-5 and TRBJ2-1; TRBD2 might be the D (6 bases). CDR1 and CDR2 from the germline V gene are MNHEY and SVGAGI. Trimming stripped 2 bases from V and 6 bases from J, with 17 bases between. The CDR3 runs 16 residues. CDR3 residues: CASSYLRGTGPNEQFF. The DNA for the CDR3 is TGTGCCAGCAGTTACCTTCGCGGGACTGGCCCCAATGAGCAGTTCTTC.

The genes are TRBV5-1 and TRBJ1-3, with 9 bases identical to TRBD1. The CDR3 extends over 14 amino acids. Per germline, CDR1 SGHRS and CDR2 YFSETQ. The trim removed 0 bases at V and 8 bases at J, leaving 3 bases unmatched. The CDR3 DNA reads as TGCGCCAGCAGCTTGGGGACAGGGGCGGACACCATATATTTT. Amino acid sequence: CASSLGTGADTIYF.

A remark on this clone: A much larger clone is a single base away; this may be a read error. This CDR3 is CASSLGTGGHQPQHF. The CDR3 nucleotides read TGTGCCAGCAGCTTAGGGACAGGGGGACATCAGCCCCAGCATTTT. The chain carries TRBV7-8 and TRBJ1-5; 10 bases line up with TRBD1. V lost 1 base and J lost 5; bases outside the gene matches: 2. Germline-derived CDR1 and CDR2 are SGHVS and FQNEAQ. The CDR3 covers 15 residues.

The chain joins TRBV11-2 to TRBJ2-5; D might be TRBD2 (5 bases). The V end was cut by 5 bases, the J end by 5 bases, with 15 bases between. From germline, CDR1 is SGHAT and CDR2 FQNNGV. There are 14 residues in the CDR3. This chain's CDR3 is CASSDPEEGETQYF. DNA of the CDR3: TGTGCCAGCAGCGACCCGGAGGAAGGGGAGACCCAGTACTTC.

The rearrangement uses TRBV30 and TRBJ2-5; TRBD1 is a possible D gene (6 bases). V gave up 0 bases and J gave up 2 bases, with 13 bases separating them. The CDR3 covers 15 residues. Germline assignment: CDR1 GTSNPN and CDR2 SVGIG (reference sequence). CDR3 region: CAWSVRGRGQETQYF. In DNA, the CDR3 is TGTGCCTGGAGTGTACGTGGCAGGGGTCAAGAGACCCAGTACTTC.

This chain connects TRBV5-5 to TRBJ2-1; 8 nucleotides line up with TRBD1. With 0 bases clipped from V and 2 bases from J, the junction kept 4 bases outside the gene matches. The V gene's germline CDR1 is SGHKS and CDR2 YYEKEE (reference sequence). The CDR3 length is 16 residues. The CDR3, as DNA: TGTGCCAGCAGCTTGGTGGCAGGGGGCCCCTACAATGAGCAGTTCTTC. It encodes CASSLVAGGPYNEQFF.

This clone occurred a few times. CDR3 bases: TGTGCCAGCAGCCCATCATTGAACACCGGGGAGCTGTTTTTT. Its protein product is CASSPSLNTGELFF. The chain recombines TRBV11-2 with TRBJ2-2; no reliable D call. The germline V gene has CDR1 SGHAT and CDR2 FQNNGV. With 5 bases removed from V and 1 base from J, the gap between germline ends came to 8 bases. The CDR3 spans 14 residues.

The rearrangement uses TRBV6-5 and TRBJ1-6; D might be TRBD1 (5 bases). Trimming shortened V by 5 bases and J by 6 bases, and 11 bases separated the two germline ends. The CDR3 sequence is 14 residues long. The germline V gene has CDR1 MNHEY and CDR2 SVGAGI. CDR3 nucleotide sequence: TGTGCCAGCAGTCCACACAGGCTTAATTCACCCCTCCACTTT. It is translated as CASSPHRLNSPLHF.

The genes are TRBV18 and TRBJ1-3; 7 nucleotides line up with TRBD1. The germline V gene has CDR1 KGHSH and CDR2 LQKENI. Germline trimming cut 6 bases from V and 2 bases from J; bases unmatched to any gene: 4. This CDR3 spans 14 amino acids. The CDR3 DNA sequence: TGTGCCAGCTCGTTTCAGGGGGCTGGAAACACCATATATTTT. Its translation is CASSFQGAGNTIYF.